The next 29 T cell receptor beta chains were all read from a single sample in a study of identical twins. TCRdb re-called the 5' RACE reads with MiXCR, one entry per CDR3 protein. The table lists around 650,000 distinct CDR3 sequences, roughly 6.6% of them singletons. The same sample was also studied in work on yellow fever vaccine responses in identical twins.

Sequences were obtained from PBMCs. The receptors originated from a young woman in good health.

This chain links TRBV29-1 with TRBJ2-3; TRBD2 is a possible D gene (6 bases). The CDR3 totals 16 residues. With 6 bases removed from V and 0 bases from J, the gap between germline ends came to 19 bases. The germline gives CDR1 SQVTM, CDR2 ANQGSEA. The CDR3 bases are TGCAGCGTGTGGAAGGTGGGGACTCATAGCACAGATACGCAGTATTTT. This sequence encodes CSVWKVGTHSTDTQYF.

The chain combines TRBV3-1 with TRBJ2-5, with 9 bases fitting TRBD1. Germline V gene sequence: CDR1 LGHDT, CDR2 YNNKEL (reference sequence). This CDR3 is 14 amino acids long. The V gene end was trimmed by 4 bases and the J gene end by 6 bases; junction bases not matched to a gene: 6. DNA of the CDR3: TGTGCCAGCAGCCGCGGACAGGGGTTGAAGACCCAGTACTTC. Amino acids: CASSRGQGLKTQYF.

V gene TRBV28 combines with J gene TRBJ2-2; 9 bases are shared with TRBD1. With V trimmed by 3 bases and J by 0 bases, 5 bases remained unmatched. The germline CDR1 and CDR2 sequences are MDHEN and SYDVKM. The CDR3 runs 17 residues. CDR3 sequence reads: CASSLRYRGPNTGELFF. In nucleotides, the CDR3 is TGTGCCAGCAGTTTGAGGTACAGGGGGCCGAACACCGGGGAGCTGTTTTTT.

The sample holds a few counts of this clonotype. The chain carries TRBV11-2 and TRBJ2-1, with a possible D match to TRBD1 (6 bases). The length of the CDR3 is 15 residues. CDR1 is SGHAT, CDR2 FQNNGV, per germline. With 6 bases removed from V and 8 bases from J, the gap between germline ends came to 20 bases. The CDR3 nucleotides are TGTGCCAGCAGGGCAATCAGGGGATCGGGCGATGAGCAGTTCTTC. It is translated as CASRAIRGSGDEQFF.

CDR3 coding DNA: TGCAGCGTTGACATAACAGGGTCGAGGACAGATACGCAGTATTTT. It codes for CSVDITGSRTDTQYF. The chain is built from TRBV29-1 and TRBJ2-3, with TRBD1 as a possible D gene (6 bases). V lost 3 bases and J 3 bases, leaving 16 bases between the germline ends. In germline, CDR1 is SQVTM, CDR2 ANQGSEA. The CDR3 has 15 residues.

The chain combines TRBV12-3 or TRBV12-4 with TRBJ1-2; 7 nucleotides agree with TRBD1. The J segment lost 6 bases and the V segment lost 6 bases, leaving 10 bases of the junction unmatched. This CDR3 is built from 14 residues. For the CDR3, the DNA is TGTGCCAGCAGCTGGGGGACAGTTTCAGATGGCTACACCTTC. It is translated as CASSWGTVSDGYTF.

In regard to this clonotype: A clone one base away is much larger, so this may be a read error. J is TRBJ2-7 and V is TRBV24-1; D is perhaps TRBD1 (6 bases). CDR1 is KGHDR, CDR2 SFDVKD, per germline. The CDR3 consists of 13 residues. This CDR3 is CATCDFGTSLQYF. CDR3 sequence (DNA): TGTGCCACCTGTGATTTCGGGACATCTTTGCAGTACTTC.

The gene calls are TRBV20-1 and TRBJ2-3; 8 bases are a match to TRBD1. CDR1 and CDR2 from the germline V gene are DFQATT and SNEGSKA (reference sequence). Trimming cost V 8 bases and J 4 bases; bases outside gene matches: 5. CDR3 length equals 12 residues. The CDR3 DNA sequence: TGCAGTAACAGGGGGGAATCAGATACGCAGTATTTT. This translates into CSNRGESDTQYF.

This chain joins TRBV5-1 and TRBJ2-5, with 7 bases fitting TRBD1. The CDR3 length is 15 residues. Per the germline V gene, CDR1 is SGHRS and CDR2 is YFSETQ. Losses at the gene ends were 0 bases for V and 3 bases for J; bases not matched to a gene: 5. In nucleotides, the CDR3 is TGCGCCAGCAGCTTGGCCCCCGGACAGGAAGAGACCCAGTACTTC. Translated, it gives CASSLAPGQEETQYF.

Details on this clonotype: A much larger clonotype is one base distant, so this may be a read error. V is TRBV7-8 and J is TRBJ2-7; 10 nucleotides match TRBD2. CDR1 and CDR2 from the germline V gene are SGHVS and FQNEAQ. This CDR3 contains 17 residues. CDR3: CACSLLAGSSKTYEQYF. In nucleotides, the CDR3 is TGTGCCTGCAGCTTACTAGCGGGAAGCTCCAAGACCTACGAGCAGTACTTC.

This clonotype was recorded a few times. The J gene is TRBJ2-2, the V gene TRBV28; D gene uncertain. Trimming removed 7 bases from V and 4 bases from J, with 7 bases in between. CDR3 size: 12 residues. The germline gives CDR1 MDHEN, CDR2 SYDVKM. The CDR3 DNA sequence: TGTGCCAGCAAACCGAGCACCGGGGAGCTGTTTTTT. Protein: CASKPSTGELFF.

This clonotype was detected ten times or more. The chain employs TRBV15 and TRBJ2-3; D might be TRBD1 (6 bases). The CDR3 is made up of 15 amino acids. Trimming stripped 0 bases from V and 0 bases from J, with 7 bases between. CDR1 and CDR2 from the germline V gene are LNHNV and YYDKDF (reference sequence). CDR3 DNA: TGTGCCACCAGCAGAGATCAGGGGAGCACAGATACGCAGTATTTT. This gives the protein CATSRDQGSTDTQYF.

This clonotype was counted between two and nine times. The chain is built from TRBV28 and TRBJ1-2; D remains ambiguous. CDR1 is MDHEN and CDR2 is SYDVKM in the germline V gene. The CDR3 is made up of 13 amino acids. Trimming left V 7 bases short and J 3 bases short, with 12 bases between. The CDR3 is CASTPGGYYGYTF. The CDR3 nucleotides are TGTGCCAGCACCCCCGGAGGGTACTATGGCTACACCTTC.

In this sample, this clonotype turned up many times. V usage is TRBV11-2 and J usage is TRBJ2-5, with 8 bases fitting TRBD1. Germline V lookup: CDR1 SGHAT, CDR2 FQNNGV. The junction had 14 bases not matched to a gene; V was cut back by 5 bases and J by 3 bases. The CDR3 extends over 17 amino acids. CDR3 bases: TGTGCCAGCAGCCCCGAAGGGAGGACAGGGCGAAAAGAGACCCAGTACTTC. It encodes CASSPEGRTGRKETQYF.

This clonotype was seen ten or more times. J is TRBJ1-5 and V is TRBV20-1; tentative D call: TRBD1 (6 bases). Trimming pared 0 bases from V and 0 bases from J, leaving 15 bases between. CDR1 is DFQATT, CDR2 SNEGSKA, per germline (reference sequence). The CDR3 consists of 17 residues. The CDR3 coding sequence is TGCAGTGCTAGAGATAGGGGACACCCATATAGCAATCAGCCCCAGCATTTT. It yields the protein CSARDRGHPYSNQPQHF.

This clonotype came up many times. CDR3 region: CASTLAQGSGELFF. CDR3 nucleotide sequence: TGTGCCAGCACCCTGGCACAGGGGTCCGGGGAGCTGTTTTTT. The rearrangement links TRBV6-1 to TRBJ2-2, with 7 bases that match TRBD1. The CDR3 runs to 14 residues. Germline values: CDR1 MNHNS, CDR2 SASEGT. Trimming removed 7 bases from V and 6 bases from J; junction bases left unmatched: 8.

This clonotype was seen a handful of times. V gene TRBV11-2 combines with J gene TRBJ2-3; D is possibly TRBD1 (6 bases). Trimming removed 0 bases from V and 1 base from J, with 8 bases in between. The CDR3 contains 15 residues. In germline, CDR1 is SGHAT, CDR2 FQNNGV. The CDR3 nucleotides are TGTGCCAGCAGCTTAGATCCAGGGGGCACAGATACGCAGTATTTT. This sequence encodes CASSLDPGGTDTQYF. The complete variable domain, with remaining parts taken from reference TRBV11-2 and TRBJ2-3, reads EAGVAQSPRYKIIEKRQSVAFWCNPISGHATLYWYQQILGQGPKLLIQFQNNGVVDDSQLPKDRFSAERLKGVDSTLKIQPAKLEDSAVYLCASSLDPGGTDTQYFGPGTRLTVL.

This clonotype was detected only a few times. The chain couples TRBV12-3 or TRBV12-4 to TRBJ1-3; tentative D call: TRBD1 (5 bases). V was pared by 3 bases and J by 5 bases, with 11 bases between. The CDR3 spans 14 residues. CDR3 loop: CASSFGQDRNTIYF. The CDR3 region has the DNA TGTGCCAGCAGTTTTGGACAAGATAGAAACACCATATATTTT.

This clonotype showed up many times. The rearrangement joins TRBV24-1 to TRBJ1-2; no firm D call. The length of the CDR3 is 14 residues. The germline V gene has CDR1 KGHDR and CDR2 SFDVKD. V dropped 4 bases and J dropped 4 bases, with 12 bases sitting between them. This CDR3 reads CATSDGSRGYGYTF. CDR3 nucleotide sequence: TGTGCCACCAGTGACGGTTCACGTGGCTATGGCTACACCTTC.

This rearrangement joins TRBV5-1 to TRBJ2-2; 11 nucleotides line up with TRBD2. The germline gives CDR1 SGHRS, CDR2 YFSETQ. Trimming took 3 bases from V and 4 from J; bases not matched to a gene: 8. CDR3 length equals 17 residues. The chain's CDR3 is CASSYGLAGSFTGELFF. The CDR3 nucleotides read TGCGCCAGCAGCTACGGACTAGCGGGTAGTTTCACCGGGGAGCTGTTTTTT.

This clonotype was seen ten or more times. In DNA, the CDR3 is TGTGCCAGCAGACCCCCAAACACTGAAGCTTTCTTT. Amino acids: CASRPPNTEAFF. The V call is TRBV2, the J call TRBJ1-1, with D hard to call. Deletions cut 6 bases from V and 2 bases from J, with 7 bases between. The CDR3 is 12 amino acids. Germline V gene sequence: CDR1 SNHLY, CDR2 FYNNEI.

The table lists this clonotype with many counts. The V call is TRBV11-3, the J call TRBJ2-3; TRBD2 matches 13 bases. The CDR3 extends over 16 amino acids. V shed 5 bases, J shed 4 bases, and the junction held 6 bases outside the gene matches. In germline, CDR1 is SGHNT, CDR2 YENEEA. CDR3 DNA sequence: TGTGCCAGCAGCGTAAGACTAGCGGGAGGTCCAGATACGCAGTATTTT. This codes for CASSVRLAGGPDTQYF.

This clonotype has more than one count but fewer than ten. V usage is TRBV10-2 and J usage is TRBJ1-2; tentatively, D is TRBD1 (5 bases). Germline V gene lookup returns CDR1 WSHSY and CDR2 SAAADI. Trimming stripped 8 bases from V and 6 bases from J, with 16 bases between. The CDR3 consists of 13 residues. CDR3 in DNA: TGCGCCAGCCGGGACCGAAGAGGGGATGGCTACACCTTC. Translation: CASRDRRGDGYTF.

This clonotype was seen a few times. V usage is TRBV7-6 and J usage is TRBJ1-1; 7 nucleotides match TRBD1. The ends lost 3 bases at V and 0 bases at J; junction bases unmatched: 10. Germline loops: CDR1 SGHVS, CDR2 FNYEAQ. This CDR3 is 17 amino acids long. CDR3 bases: TGTGCCAGCAGCTTCAGTCTGGCAGGGGGGGTGAACACTGAAGCTTTCTTT. It specifies CASSFSLAGGVNTEAFF.

This clonotype was detected only a few times. J is TRBJ2-7 and V is TRBV12-3 or TRBV12-4, with 12 bases that match TRBD2. Trimming removed 5 bases from V and 7 bases from J; junction bases left unmatched: 9. The CDR3 runs 15 residues. The CDR3 is CASSRGLAGLFEQYF. The DNA for the CDR3 is TGTGCCAGCAGTAGGGGACTAGCGGGCCTTTTTGAGCAGTACTTC.

This clonotype was seen only a few times. CDR3 bases: TGTGCCAGCAGCGCCGGTAGTCTAGCGGGAGAGACCCAGTACTTC. It encodes CASSAGSLAGETQYF. V usage is TRBV11-2 and J usage is TRBJ2-5; 8 positions agree with TRBD2. J gave up 4 bases and V 5 bases, and 9 bases lay outside the gene matches. This CDR3 is built from 15 residues. Looked up from germline, CDR1 is SGHAT and CDR2 is FQNNGV.

This clonotype was found many times. As DNA, the CDR3 is TGCAGTGCTAGAGGAGACGACAGTGGAGGTGATCAGCCCCAGCATTTT. Its translation: CSARGDDSGGDQPQHF. V and J are TRBV20-1 and TRBJ1-5, with D perhaps TRBD1 (5 bases). Trimming removed 1 base from V and 5 bases from J, with 18 bases in between. Germline V CDR1 and CDR2: DFQATT, SNEGSKA (reference sequence). CDR3 length: 16 residues.

V and J are TRBV12-5 and TRBJ2-7, with 11 bases aligning to TRBD2. The junction had 8 bases not matched to a gene; V was cut back by 0 bases and J by 4 bases. The germline gives CDR1 LGHNT, CDR2 FRNRAP. CDR3 length equals 17 residues. CDR3 in amino acids: CASGLVIAGGPSYEQYF. DNA of the CDR3: TGTGCTAGTGGTTTGGTGATAGCGGGAGGGCCTTCATACGAGCAGTACTTC. The full variable domain, in which reference TRBV12-5 and TRBJ2-7 provide the parts outside the CDR3, is DARVTQTPRHKVTEMGQEVTMRCQPILGHNTVFWYRQTMMQGLELLAYFRNRAPLDDSGMPKDRFSAEMPDATLATLKIQPSEPRDSAVYFCASGLVIAGGPSYEQYFGPGTRLTVT.

J is TRBJ2-7 and V is TRBV3-1; TRBD2 matches at 7 bases. V lost 0 bases and J lost 3; bases outside the gene matches: 8. Germline V gene lookup returns CDR1 LGHDT and CDR2 YNNKEL (reference sequence). The CDR3 spans 16 residues. CDR3 bases: TGTGCCAGCAGCCAAGATTACGGAGCGGGGTACTACGAGCAGTACTTC. Amino acids: CASSQDYGAGYYEQYF.